The 21 T cell receptor beta chains below all came from one sample that was sequenced in a study of T cell responses to AZD1222 COVID-19 vaccine. Some clones are missing from TCRdb's copy, which holds only in-frame ones; the method was immunoSEQ multiplex PCR. Of almost 35,000 clones in the sample, 85% to 90% are singletons; the top ten hold roughly 7%. The input for sequencing was peripheral blood, taken on day 0 of AZD1222 vaccination. These receptor sequences come from an adult in good health.

A word on this clone: Germline is not matched at one junction end, which may reflect a read error. The V gene is TRBV2, the J gene TRBJ1-6, with D unclear. Germline CDR1 SNHLY, CDR2 FYNNEI. This CDR3 is built from 13 residues. This chain's CDR3 is CASSDSYDSPLHF. The CDR3 nucleotides read TGTGCCAGCAGTGACTCCTATGATTCACCCCTCCACTTT.

This clone was counted a single time. This chain links TRBV19 with TRBJ1-1; D remains unclear. CDR3 size: 14 residues. V was cut by 1 base and J by 4 bases, with 10 bases left in between. Germline V lookup: CDR1 LNHDA, CDR2 SQIVND (reference sequence). The CDR3, as DNA: TGTGCCAGTAGTATAGGACCGGCGAGCACTGAAGCTTTCTTT. Amino acids: CASSIGPASTEAFF.

This rearrangement joins TRBV3-1 (or the pseudogene TRBV3-2) to TRBJ1-1, with TRBD1 as a possible D gene (5 bases). The germline V and J ends were trimmed by 0 bases and 2 bases, with 10 bases remaining between them. CDR3 length: 15 amino acids. Germline V gene data show CDR1 as LGHDT and CDR2 as YNNKEL (reference sequence). The CDR3 DNA reads TGTGCCAGCAGCCAAGATCCGGGGCTAAACACTGAAGCTTTCTTT. Its protein product is CASSQDPGLNTEAFF.

In its sample, this clone was seen a few times. The chain uses TRBV28 and TRBJ2-7; 7 nucleotides match TRBD1. CDR1 and CDR2 from the germline V gene are MDHEN and SYDVKM. This CDR3 spans 13 amino acids. The J segment lost 5 bases and the V segment lost 5 bases, leaving 6 bases of the junction unmatched. The CDR3, as DNA: TGTGCCAGCAGTACACAGGGGATCCACGAGCAGTACTTC. Protein product: CASSTQGIHEQYF.

This clone has just one count. The rearrangement joins TRBV27 to TRBJ2-1; 13 positions agree with TRBD2. The CDR3 extends over 16 amino acids. With V trimmed by 8 bases and J by 9 bases, 13 bases remained unmatched. Germline CDR1 MNHEY, CDR2 SMNVEV (reference sequence). The CDR3 loop is CASGQLGLAGMGEQFF. For the CDR3, the DNA is TGTGCCAGCGGGCAACTGGGACTAGCGGGAATGGGTGAGCAGTTCTTC.

The genes are TRBV27 and TRBJ2-5, with 12 nucleotides matching TRBD2. Germline loops: CDR1 MNHEY, CDR2 SMNVEV (reference sequence). This CDR3 has 17 residues. V lost 5 bases and J lost 2; bases outside the gene matches: 9. The CDR3 sequence is CASSLTSGTSGQETQYF. The DNA for the CDR3 is TGTGCCAGCAGTCTCACCTCCGGGACTAGCGGGCAAGAGACCCAGTACTTC.

This clone was observed a few times. V and J are TRBV29-1 and TRBJ2-3; 9 nucleotides agree with TRBD2. The CDR3 has 14 amino acids. Trimming removed 7 bases from V and 0 bases from J; junction bases left unmatched: 5. CDR1 is SQVTM and CDR2 is ANQGSEA in the germline V gene. The CDR3 DNA sequence: TGCAGCGGGGGACTAGCCCTGAGCACAGATACGCAGTATTTT. Translation gives CSGGLALSTDTQYF.

The chain is built from TRBV19 and TRBJ2-3; 13 positions match TRBD2. The CDR3 runs 19 residues. Germline CDR1 reads LNHDA; CDR2 reads SQIVND (reference sequence). The ends lost 5 bases at V and 0 bases at J; junction bases unmatched: 11. This CDR3 is CASSPRRLAGGASTDTQYF. The CDR3 bases are TGTGCCAGTAGTCCTAGGCGACTAGCGGGGGGTGCTAGCACAGATACGCAGTATTTT.

This rearrangement joins TRBV27 to TRBJ1-2, with 11 nucleotides matching TRBD1. V was pared by 6 bases and J by 2 bases, with 14 bases of the junction left unmatched. Germline V gene sequence: CDR1 MNHEY, CDR2 SMNVEV (reference sequence). This CDR3 has 18 residues. The CDR3 loop is CASSLRDRGKSENYGYTF. The CDR3 region has the DNA TGTGCCAGCAGCCTCCGGGACAGGGGGAAATCGGAGAACTATGGCTACACCTTC.

The chain has TRBV28 and TRBJ2-3; D uncertain. This CDR3 spans 13 amino acids. Germline-derived CDR1 and CDR2 are MDHEN and SYDVKM. V gave up 6 bases and J gave up 4 bases, with 11 bases separating them. The CDR3 coding sequence is TGTGCCAGCAGAAACTACAGAGCAGATACGCAGTATTTT. Translation gives CASRNYRADTQYF.

This sequence joins TRBV27 and TRBJ2-7, with TRBD2 identical over 9 bases. The ends lost 5 bases at V and 2 bases at J; junction bases unmatched: 7. The germline V gene has CDR1 MNHEY and CDR2 SMNVEV (reference sequence). The CDR3 sequence is 15 residues long. The chain's CDR3 is CASSPRAGGPYEQYF. The DNA for the CDR3 is TGTGCCAGCAGTCCTCGGGCGGGAGGGCCCTACGAGCAGTACTTC.

The V and J genes are TRBV6-5 and TRBJ1-1; D remains ambiguous. The CDR3 is 16 residues long. The V end lost 4 bases, the J end lost 4 bases, and 19 bases lay between the germline ends. Germline-derived CDR1 and CDR2 are MNHEY and SVGAGI. CDR3 coding DNA: TGTGCCAGCAGTTCCTTCGAAAGGATGATCCTCACTGAAGCTTTCTTT. The encoded protein is CASSSFERMILTEAFF.

This clone showed up just once. The rearrangement uses TRBV4-3 and TRBJ2-1; 13 positions match TRBD2. Losses at the gene ends were 0 bases for V and 5 bases for J; bases not matched to a gene: 4. Germline CDR1 is LGHNA and CDR2 is YSLEER. The CDR3 is 17 residues long. The CDR3 protein is CASSQDPLAGGHNEQFF. The CDR3 bases are TGCGCCAGCAGCCAAGACCCACTAGCGGGAGGGCACAATGAGCAGTTCTTC.

V and J are TRBV13 and TRBJ2-7; 11 bases match TRBD2. Per the germline V gene, CDR1 is PRHDT and CDR2 is FYEKMQ (reference sequence). The CDR3 has 16 residues. Unmatched junction bases numbered 4, after V lost 2 bases and J lost 1 base. The CDR3 coding sequence is TGTGCCAGCAGCTTAAACCTAGCGGGAGGTTCCTACGAGCAGTACTTC. Translation: CASSLNLAGGSYEQYF.

The chain is built from TRBV9 and TRBJ2-7, with TRBD1 matching over 7 bases. The germline V gene encodes CDR1 SGDLS and CDR2 YYNGEE. V trimming: 4 bases; J trimming: 7 bases; junction bases outside the gene matches: 14. The CDR3 contains 15 residues. The DNA of the CDR3 is TGTGCCAGCAGCCCCCGGGGTACAGGGGCTGGTGAGCAGTACTTC. Its protein is CASSPRGTGAGEQYF.

The J gene is TRBJ2-6, the V gene TRBV28; unclear D gene. The CDR3 is 15 residues long. The V end lost 1 base, the J end lost 2 bases, and 6 bases lay between the germline ends. CDR1 and CDR2 (germline): MDHEN, SYDVKM. This chain's CDR3 is CASSLFVAGANVLTF. CDR3 nucleotide sequence: TGTGCCAGCAGTTTATTCGTAGCTGGGGCCAACGTCCTGACTTTC.

The chain is built from TRBV11-2 and TRBJ2-5; perhaps D is TRBD1 or TRBD2 (6 bases each). V was pared by 1 base and J by 2 bases, with 8 bases between. CDR3 length equals 14 residues. From germline, CDR1 is SGHAT and CDR2 FQNNGV. CDR3 protein: CASSLVGGQETQYF. CDR3 nucleotide sequence: TGTGCCAGCAGCTTAGTAGGGGGGCAAGAGACCCAGTACTTC. Together with reference TRBV11-2 and TRBJ2-5, the CDR3 gives the full variable domain: EAGVAQSPRYKIIEKRQSVAFWCNPISGHATLYWYQQILGQGPKLLIQFQNNGVVDDSQLPKDRFSAERLKGVDSTLKIQPAKLEDSAVYLCASSLVGGQETQYFGPGTRLLVL.

In its sample, this clone was seen a few times. This chain joins TRBV28 and TRBJ2-4; 9 positions match TRBD1. This CDR3 has 15 residues. The V and J ends lost 6 bases and 7 bases, in that order; junction bases with no gene match: 10. Germline CDR1 is MDHEN and CDR2 is SYDVKM. CDR3 in amino acids: CASSQSGTGQNIQYF. The CDR3 bases are TGTGCCAGCAGCCAGTCCGGGACAGGGCAGAACATTCAGTACTTC.

Only a few counts were recorded for this clone. The rearrangement links TRBV5-1 to TRBJ1-6, with D perhaps TRBD1 (5 bases). V was clipped by 6 bases and J by 7 bases, with 14 bases between them. This CDR3 has 14 residues. Germline V gene lookup returns CDR1 SGHRS and CDR2 YFSETQ. CDR3 coding DNA: TGCGCCAGCACCACGAGGGGCACCAATTCACCCCTCCACTTT. Translation gives CASTTRGTNSPLHF.

The rearrangement links TRBV9 to TRBJ1-2, with 7 bases identical to TRBD1. Germline V gene lookup returns CDR1 SGDLS and CDR2 YYNGEE. The V gene end was trimmed by 3 bases and the J gene end by 7 bases; junction bases not matched to a gene: 18. The CDR3 is 17 amino acids. The CDR3: CASSEDGTALGVFGYTF. CDR3 DNA sequence: TGTGCCAGCAGCGAGGACGGGACAGCTCTGGGGGTTTTTGGCTACACCTTC.

The genes are TRBV9 and TRBJ1-2; no firm D call. CDR1 SGDLS and CDR2 YYNGEE come from the germline V gene. V shed 5 bases and J shed 5 bases, with 7 bases lying between them. CDR3 size: 11 residues. The CDR3 here is CASRSRYGYTF. As DNA, the CDR3 is TGTGCCAGCAGGAGTAGGTATGGCTACACCTTC.